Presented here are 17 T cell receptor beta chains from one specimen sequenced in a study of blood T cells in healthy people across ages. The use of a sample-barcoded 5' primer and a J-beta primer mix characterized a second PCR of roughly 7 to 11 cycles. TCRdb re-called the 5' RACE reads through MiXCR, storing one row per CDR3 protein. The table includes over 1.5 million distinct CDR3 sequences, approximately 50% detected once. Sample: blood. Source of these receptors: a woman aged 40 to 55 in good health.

The CDR3 DNA reads TGCAGTGCTAGAGATTTTTGGGCCGAGCAGTACTTC. This encodes CSARDFWAEQYF. This chain uses TRBV20-1 with TRBJ2-7, with no clear D. From germline, CDR1 is DFQATT and CDR2 SNEGSKA (reference sequence). Between the trimmed V and J ends, which lost 0 bases and 6 bases, there was a span of 9 bases. The CDR3 covers 12 residues.

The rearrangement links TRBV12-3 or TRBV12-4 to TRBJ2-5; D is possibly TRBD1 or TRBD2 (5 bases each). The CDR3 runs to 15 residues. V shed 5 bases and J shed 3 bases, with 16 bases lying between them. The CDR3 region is CASSGTRGLEETQYF. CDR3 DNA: TGTGCCAGCAGTGGAACCCGGGGCTTGGAAGAGACCCAGTACTTC.

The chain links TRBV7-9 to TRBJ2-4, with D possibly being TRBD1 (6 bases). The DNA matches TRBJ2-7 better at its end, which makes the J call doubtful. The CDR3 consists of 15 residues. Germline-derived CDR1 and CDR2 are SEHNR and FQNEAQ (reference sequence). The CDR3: CASSVGWGLAYEQYF. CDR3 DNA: TGTGCCAGCAGCGTAGGGTGGGGGCTCGCCTACGAGCAGTACTTC.

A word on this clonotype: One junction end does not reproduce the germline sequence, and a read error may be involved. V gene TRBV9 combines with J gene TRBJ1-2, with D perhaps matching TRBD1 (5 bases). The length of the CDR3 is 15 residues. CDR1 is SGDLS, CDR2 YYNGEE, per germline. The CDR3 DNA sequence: TGTGCCAGCAGCGTAGATGGCAGGGTAAGGAATGGCCACACCTTC. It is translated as CASSVDGRVRNGHTF.

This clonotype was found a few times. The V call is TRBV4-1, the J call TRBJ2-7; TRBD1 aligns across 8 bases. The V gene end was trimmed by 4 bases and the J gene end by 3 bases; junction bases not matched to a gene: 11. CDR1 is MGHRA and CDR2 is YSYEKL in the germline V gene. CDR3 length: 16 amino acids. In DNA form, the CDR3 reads TGCGCCAGCAGCCTCCTGGGGGGACAGGCATTCTACGAGCAGTACTTC. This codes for CASSLLGGQAFYEQYF.

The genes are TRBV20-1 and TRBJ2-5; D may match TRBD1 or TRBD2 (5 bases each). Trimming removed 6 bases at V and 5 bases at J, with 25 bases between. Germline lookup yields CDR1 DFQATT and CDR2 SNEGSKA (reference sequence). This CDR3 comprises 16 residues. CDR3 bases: TGCAGTGCAACGAGGGGCGTGAAGGCGTTGAGGGAGACCCAGTACTTC. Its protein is CSATRGVKALRETQYF.

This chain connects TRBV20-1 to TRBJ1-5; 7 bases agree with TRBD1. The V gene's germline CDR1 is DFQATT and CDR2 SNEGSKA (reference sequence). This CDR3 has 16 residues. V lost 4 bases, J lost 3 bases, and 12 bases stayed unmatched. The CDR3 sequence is CSATRGGSGINQPQHF. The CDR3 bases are TGCAGTGCTACCCGAGGGGGCTCGGGAATCAATCAGCCCCAGCATTTT.

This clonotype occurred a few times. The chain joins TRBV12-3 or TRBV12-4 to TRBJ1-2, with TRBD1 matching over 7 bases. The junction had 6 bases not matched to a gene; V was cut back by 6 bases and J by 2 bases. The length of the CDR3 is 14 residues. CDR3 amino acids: CASRNPDRNYGYTF. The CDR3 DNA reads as TGTGCCAGCAGGAATCCGGACAGGAACTATGGCTACACCTTC.

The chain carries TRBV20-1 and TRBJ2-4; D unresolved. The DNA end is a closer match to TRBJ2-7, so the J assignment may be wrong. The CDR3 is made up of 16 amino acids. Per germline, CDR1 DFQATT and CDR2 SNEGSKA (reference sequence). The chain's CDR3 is CSARPSWSGLSYEQYF. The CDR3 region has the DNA TGCAGTGCTAGACCCTCATGGTCAGGTCTCTCCTACGAGCAGTACTTC.

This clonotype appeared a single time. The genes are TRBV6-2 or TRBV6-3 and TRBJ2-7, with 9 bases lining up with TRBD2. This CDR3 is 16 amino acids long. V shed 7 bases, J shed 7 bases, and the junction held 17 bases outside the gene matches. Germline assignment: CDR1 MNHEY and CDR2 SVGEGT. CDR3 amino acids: CASIERGGGAVNEQYF. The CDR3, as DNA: TGTGCCAGCATAGAGAGAGGCGGGGGGGCAGTCAATGAGCAGTACTTC.

The CDR3 DNA sequence: TGTGCCAGCAGGGGGACCCGACAAGAGACCCAGTACTTC. Protein product: CASRGTRQETQYF. The chain joins TRBV2 to TRBJ2-5; the D gene could be TRBD1 or TRBD2 (5 bases each). The CDR3 contains 13 residues. Looked up from germline, CDR1 is SNHLY and CDR2 is FYNNEI. V lost 6 bases and J 2 bases, leaving 10 bases between the germline ends.

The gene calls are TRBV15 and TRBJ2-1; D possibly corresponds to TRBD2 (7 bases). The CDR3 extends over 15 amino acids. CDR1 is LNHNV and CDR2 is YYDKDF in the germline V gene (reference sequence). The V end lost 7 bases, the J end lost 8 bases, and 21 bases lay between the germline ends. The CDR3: CATKWGGAVWDEQFF. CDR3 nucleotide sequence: TGTGCCACCAAGTGGGGGGGGGCCGTCTGGGATGAGCAGTTCTTC.

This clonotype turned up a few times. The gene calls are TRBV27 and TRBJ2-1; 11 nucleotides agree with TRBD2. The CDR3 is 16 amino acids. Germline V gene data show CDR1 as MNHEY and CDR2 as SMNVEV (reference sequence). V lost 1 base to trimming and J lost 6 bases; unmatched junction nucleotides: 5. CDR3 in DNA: TGTGCCAGCAGTTTATGGCTAGCGGGGGGTATCAATGAGCAGTTCTTC. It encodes CASSLWLAGGINEQFF.

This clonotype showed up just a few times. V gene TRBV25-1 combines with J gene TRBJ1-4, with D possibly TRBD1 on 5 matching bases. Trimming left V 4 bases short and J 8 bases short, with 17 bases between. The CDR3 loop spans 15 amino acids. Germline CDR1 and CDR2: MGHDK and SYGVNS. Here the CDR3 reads CASSAGGRVGEKLFF. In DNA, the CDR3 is TGTGCCAGCAGTGCGGGGGGACGTGTCGGAGAAAAACTGTTTTTT.

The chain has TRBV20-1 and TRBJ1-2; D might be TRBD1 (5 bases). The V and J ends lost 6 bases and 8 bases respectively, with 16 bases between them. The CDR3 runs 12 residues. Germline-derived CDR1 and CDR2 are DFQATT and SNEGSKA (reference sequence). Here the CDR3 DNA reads TGCAGTGCCCGGGCCGGGGCAGGGGGCTACACCTTC. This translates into CSARAGAGGYTF.

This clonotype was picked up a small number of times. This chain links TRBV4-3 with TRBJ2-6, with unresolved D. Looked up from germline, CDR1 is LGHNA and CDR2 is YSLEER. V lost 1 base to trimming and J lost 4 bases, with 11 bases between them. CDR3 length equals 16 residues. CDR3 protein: CASSQGSLGGANVLTF. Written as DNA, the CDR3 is TGCGCCAGCAGCCAAGGCTCTCTGGGAGGGGCCAACGTCCTGACTTTC.

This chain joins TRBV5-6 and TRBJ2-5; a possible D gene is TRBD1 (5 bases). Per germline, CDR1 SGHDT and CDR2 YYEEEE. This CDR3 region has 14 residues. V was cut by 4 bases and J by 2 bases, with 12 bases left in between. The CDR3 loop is CASSNPTDQETQYF. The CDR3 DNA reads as TGTGCCAGCAGCAACCCGACAGATCAAGAGACCCAGTACTTC.